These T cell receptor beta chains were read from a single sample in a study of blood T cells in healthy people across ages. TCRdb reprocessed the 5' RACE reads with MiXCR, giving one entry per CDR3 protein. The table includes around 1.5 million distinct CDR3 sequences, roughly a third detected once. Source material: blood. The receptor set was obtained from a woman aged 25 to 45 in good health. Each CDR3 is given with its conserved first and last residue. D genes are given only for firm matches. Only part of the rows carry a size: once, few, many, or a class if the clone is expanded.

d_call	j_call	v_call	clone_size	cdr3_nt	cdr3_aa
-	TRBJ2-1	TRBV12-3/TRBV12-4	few	TGTGCCAGCAGTTTAAGGCCTGACAATGAGCAGTTCTTC	CASSLRPDNEQFF
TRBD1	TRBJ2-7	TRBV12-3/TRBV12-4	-	TGTGCCAGCAGTCCCCCTAGGGGACAGGGGGACCACGAGCAGTACTTC	CASSPPRGQGDHEQYF
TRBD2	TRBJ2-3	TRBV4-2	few	TGTGCCAGCAGCCAAGCAGCGGGGGGGATCTCAGATACGCAGTATTTT	CASSQAAGGISDTQYF
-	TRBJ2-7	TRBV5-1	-	TGCGCCAGGCGGATTGCGGGCGGGGACGAGCAGTACTTC	CARRIAGGDEQYF
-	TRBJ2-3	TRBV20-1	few	TGCAGTGCTACGAAGCCCACAGGTACGCAGTATTTT	CSATKPTGTQYF
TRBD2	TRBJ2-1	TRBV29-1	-	TGCAGCTTAATACTAGCGGGTATCTACAATGAGCAGTTCTTC	CSLILAGIYNEQFF
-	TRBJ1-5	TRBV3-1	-	TGTGCCAGCAGCCAAGATTACCAGCCCCAGCATTTT	CASSQDYQPQHF
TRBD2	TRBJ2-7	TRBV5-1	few	TGCGCCAGCAGCTTGTCAGGCGGGAGGTTCGCTCAATCTTACGAGCAGTACTTC	CASSLSGGRFAQSYEQYF
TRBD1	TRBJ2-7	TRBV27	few	TGTGCCAGCAGTCCCGGGACAGGGGGAAGGAATGAGCAGTACTTC	CASSPGTGGRNEQYF
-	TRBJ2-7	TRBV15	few	TGTGCCACCAGCAGACCCGTGGACATCTCCTACGAGCAGTACTTC	CATSRPVDISYEQYF
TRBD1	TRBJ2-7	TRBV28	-	TGTGCCAGCAGTCCTCCGGGACAGTTCGACGAGCAGTACTTC	CASSPPGQFDEQYF
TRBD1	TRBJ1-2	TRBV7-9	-	TGTGCCGGCAGCCCGACAGGGCAGCAGACTAACTATGGCTACACCTTC	CAGSPTGQQTNYGYTF
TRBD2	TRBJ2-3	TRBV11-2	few	TGTGCCAGCAGCTTAGGTATAAAGTCTAGCGGGACCCGGGGAGATACGCAGTATTTT	CASSLGIKSSGTRGDTQYF
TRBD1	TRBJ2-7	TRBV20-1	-	TGCAGTGCTAGAGAACAGGGACAGATATATGGGCAGTACTTC	CSAREQGQIYGQYF
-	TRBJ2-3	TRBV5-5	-	TGTGCCAGCAGCTTGGCCTGGGGCGGGAGCACAGATACGCAGTATTTT	CASSLAWGGSTDTQYF
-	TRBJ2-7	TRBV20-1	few	TGCAGTGCTAGACCCCAGGGAGCGGCCCTATACGAGCAGTACTTC	CSARPQGAALYEQYF
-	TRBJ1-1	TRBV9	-	TGTGCCAGCAGCGTAATTGAGGCTGTAGGTACCACTGAAGCTTTCTTT	CASSVIEAVGTTEAFF
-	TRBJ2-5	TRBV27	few	TGTGCCAGCAGCCAGGGATCCCAGTACCAAGGGACCCAGTACTTC	CASSQGSQYQGTQYF
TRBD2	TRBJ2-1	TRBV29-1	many	TGCAGCGTTGAAGGTGGACCGGGAGGTGAGCAGTTCTTC	CSVEGGPGGEQFF
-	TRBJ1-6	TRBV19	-	TGTGCCAGTAATCATGAGGGGATATTCTCACCCCTCCACTTT	CASNHEGIFSPLHF
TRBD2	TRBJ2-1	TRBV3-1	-	TGTGCCAGCAGGGGCGGGAGCGGGGGTGGGCAGTTCTTC	CASRGGSGGGQFF
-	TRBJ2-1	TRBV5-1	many	TGCGCCAGCAGCTTGGCGGCAGGGTACAATGAGCAGTTCTTC	CASSLAAGYNEQFF
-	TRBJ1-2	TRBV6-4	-	TGTGCCAGCTCCCGGGCAGGGAAGTCTGGCTACACCTTC	CASSRAGKSGYTF
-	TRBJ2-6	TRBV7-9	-	TGTGCCAGCAGCCGACTCGGAGGTGGGGCCAACGTCCGGACTTTC	CASSRLGGGANVRTF
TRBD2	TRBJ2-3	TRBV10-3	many	TGTGCCATCAGTGGGGGGCAGCGGGAGGCAGATACGCAGTATTTT	CAISGGQREADTQYF
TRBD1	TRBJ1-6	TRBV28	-	TGTGCCAGCAGTTTCCCGGGGGCGGACAGGGGGAGGAATTCACCCCTCCACTTT	CASSFPGADRGRNSPLHF
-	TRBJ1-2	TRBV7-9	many	TGTGCCAGCAGCTTAAGCTGGAGGATGACAGACCACTATGGCTACACCTTC	CASSLSWRMTDHYGYTF
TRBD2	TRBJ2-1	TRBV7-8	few	TGTGCCAGCAGCAGTAGCGGGGGGGCAATCTTCAGGTCCTACAATGAGCAGTTCTTC	CASSSSGGAIFRSYNEQFF
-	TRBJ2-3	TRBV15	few	TGTGCCACCAGCAGAGGTTCGCGGGGCCGCACAGATACGCAGTATTTT	CATSRGSRGRTDTQYF
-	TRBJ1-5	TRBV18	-	TGTGCCAGTAGCCTTTACGGCAATCAGCCCCAGCATTTT	CASSLYGNQPQHF
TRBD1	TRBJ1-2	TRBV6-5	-	TGTGCCAGCAGTTACCGGGACAGGGGGCGAGGCTATGGCTACACCTTC	CASSYRDRGRGYGYTF
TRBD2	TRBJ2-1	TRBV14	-	TGTGCCAGCAGCCAAGATCTCTACCTAGCGGCCTACAATGAGCAGTTCTTC	CASSQDLYLAAYNEQFF
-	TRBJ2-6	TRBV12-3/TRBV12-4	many	TGTGCCAGCAGTTTAAGTCAAGTGGATTGGACAGCCTTTTCTTCCTCCTCTGGGGCCAACGTCCTGACTTTC	CASSLSQVDWTAFSSSSGANVLTF
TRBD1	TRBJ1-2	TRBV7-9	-	TGTGCCAGCAGCCCGGGACAGGGGAAATGGTTTGGCACCTTC	CASSPGQGKWFGTF
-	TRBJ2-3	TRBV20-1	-	TGCAGTGCTAGAGACCCTAGGGCCGAGAGCACAGATACGCAGTATTTT	CSARDPRAESTDTQYF
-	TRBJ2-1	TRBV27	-	TGTGCCAGCAGGGGGACTCATAGTGAGCAGTTCTTC	CASRGTHSEQFF
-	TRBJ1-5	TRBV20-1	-	TGCAGTGCTAGAGGGGTCATTAATCAGCCCCAGCATTTT	CSARGVINQPQHF
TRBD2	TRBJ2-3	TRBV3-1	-	TGTGCCAGCAGCCCGACTAGCGGGGACTTGCATACGCAGTATTTT	CASSPTSGDLHTQYF
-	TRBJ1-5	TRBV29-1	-	TGCAGCGTTGAAGACGCTCAGGAGGGCAGTCAGCCCCAGCATTTT	CSVEDAQEGSQPQHF
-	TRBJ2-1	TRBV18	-	TGTGCCAGCTCACGATCGACGCCGAGCTCCTACAATGAGCAGTTCTTC	CASSRSTPSSYNEQFF
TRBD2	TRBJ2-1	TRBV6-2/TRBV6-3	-	TGTGCCAGCAGTTACTCTCCGAGCGGGGGGGCGAATGAGCAGTTCTTC	CASSYSPSGGANEQFF
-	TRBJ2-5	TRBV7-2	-	TGTGCCAGCAGCTCCCTCGGGAGTAGCGGTGGGGAGACCCAGTACTTC	CASSSLGSSGGETQYF
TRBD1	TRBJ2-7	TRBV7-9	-	TGTGCCAGCAGCCGGGACAGCGCCTCCTACGAGCAGTACTTC	CASSRDSASYEQYF
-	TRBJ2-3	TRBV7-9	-	TGTGCCAGCAGCTCCCCGCCCCGGTTCACAGGCGCAGATACGCAGTATTTT	CASSSPPRFTGADTQYF
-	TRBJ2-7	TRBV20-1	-	TGCAGTGCTCCCCGAGGGGGGTATTTCCTTAACGAGCAGTACTTC	CSAPRGGYFLNEQYF
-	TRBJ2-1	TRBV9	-	TGTGCCAGCAGCGTAGGAGGCAGCACGTTAACCTACAATGAGCAGTTCTTC	CASSVGGSTLTYNEQFF
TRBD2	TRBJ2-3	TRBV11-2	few	TGTGCCAGCAGCTATCCCCTGGGACTAGCGGGAGGGCCTGGCGCAGATACGCAGTATTTT	CASSYPLGLAGGPGADTQYF
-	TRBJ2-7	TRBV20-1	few	TGCAGTGCTAGAGATCGGAGGACAGTCTACGAGCAGTACTTC	CSARDRRTVYEQYF
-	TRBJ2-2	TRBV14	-	TGTGCCAGCAGCCAAGGCACAAGGGTTCGGAGCACCGGGGAGCTGTTTTTT	CASSQGTRVRSTGELFF
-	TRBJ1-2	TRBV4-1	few	TGCGCCAGCAGCACCCGGGGAAAATACTATGGCTACACCTTC	CASSTRGKYYGYTF
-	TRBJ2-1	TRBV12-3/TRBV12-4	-	TGTGCCAGCAGTGGTACTCCTGAGCAGTTCTTC	CASSGTPEQFF
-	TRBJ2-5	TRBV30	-	TGTGCCTGGAGCGTCTTAAATGGGGAGACCCAGTACTTC	CAWSVLNGETQYF
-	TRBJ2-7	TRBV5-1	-	TGCGCCAGCAGACCGTCCCGAGACTACGAGCAGTACTTC	CASRPSRDYEQYF